This TCR beta chain was sequenced for a study of cytomegalovirus exposure and HLA in healthy donors. Points on this clone: No antigen is known for it.

Use of 60 Vbeta and 13 Jbeta primers characterized the PCR. The table came from immunoSEQ multiplex PCR; TCRdb's copy has only in-frame clones and leaves some out. The table records tens of thousands of clones, 60% to 75% of them present only once. The CDR3 has 18 residues. The germline V gene encodes CDR1 LGHNA and CDR2 YNFKEQ. V shed 2 bases and J 6 bases; nucleotides not matched to a gene: 14. Whole-study results and caveats: A later analysis reported that several of the most significant clusters appeared to be linked to common viral pathogens, among them Epstein-Barr virus.

The source is a man aged 35-49 years in good health and CMV-seropositive. The chain recombines TRBV4-2 with TRBJ1-5, with 9 bases fitting TRBD1. Sequences were obtained from PBMCs. For the CDR3, the DNA is TGTGCCAGCAGCCAATTTTCGCTCCTACAGGGGGCCGGTCAGCCCCAGCATTTT. Residues: CASSQFSLLQGAGQPQHF.